The 23 T cell receptor beta chains given below trace back to one sample, sequenced in a study of blood T cell repertoires in COVID-19. Generated by immunoSEQ multiplex PCR, the TCRdb table keeps only in-frame clones and is missing some. The table records tens of thousands of clones, approximately 81% of them present only once. The sample consisted of peripheral blood. The receptors shown here come from a woman in her sixties or seventies with acute or convalescent COVID-19.

The rearrangement links TRBV5-4 to TRBJ2-7; 10 bases are shared with TRBD2. Germline trimming cut 0 bases from V and 1 base from J; bases unmatched to any gene: 10. The CDR3 contains 18 residues. Germline V CDR1 and CDR2: SGHNT, YYREEE (reference sequence). The DNA for the CDR3 is TGTGCCAGCAGCTTGGTGGGGCTAGCGGGGGTTCCATCCTACGAGCAGTACTTC. It specifies CASSLVGLAGVPSYEQYF.

V usage is TRBV9 and J usage is TRBJ2-7; weak D call: TRBD1 (6 bases). Germline lookup yields CDR1 SGDLS and CDR2 YYNGEE. Trimming removed 0 bases from V and 3 bases from J, with 19 bases in between. The CDR3 length is 17 residues. CDR3 in amino acids: CASSVGDIRDLIYEQYV. CDR3 sequence (DNA): TGTGCCAGCAGCGTAGGGGACATTCGGGATCTCATCTACGAGCAGTACGTC.

The rearrangement uses TRBV19 and TRBJ2-3; 7 bases line up with TRBD1. Germline-derived CDR1 and CDR2 are LNHDA and SQIVND (reference sequence). This CDR3 spans 13 amino acids. The CDR3 DNA follows: TGTGGCACAGGGGAAGGGGGCACAGATACGCAGTATTTT. It codes for CGTGEGGTDTQYF.

The gene calls are TRBV6-6 and TRBJ1-2; D perhaps matches TRBD1 (6 bases). The germline V gene encodes CDR1 MNHNY and CDR2 SVGAGI (reference sequence). The V end was cut by 5 bases, the J end by 2 bases, with 9 bases between. The CDR3 contains 13 residues. The DNA for the CDR3 is TGTGCCAGCAGTCTCACAGGGAACTATGGCTACACCTTC. Encoded protein: CASSLTGNYGYTF.

V and J are TRBV20-1 and TRBJ2-7, with 7 bases identical to TRBD2. Germline V gene sequence: CDR1 DFQATT, CDR2 SNEGSKA (reference sequence). J gave up 9 bases and V 7 bases, and 9 bases lay outside the gene matches. The CDR3 contains 11 residues. The CDR3 region is CSGAGPAGQYF. The DNA for the CDR3 is TGCAGTGGAGCGGGGCCCGCCGGGCAGTACTTC.

This sequence joins TRBV7-2 and TRBJ2-3; 10 nucleotides agree with TRBD1. With V trimmed by 1 base and J by 2 bases, 6 bases remained unmatched. The germline V gene has CDR1 SGHTA and CDR2 FQGNSA. CDR3 length equals 17 residues. CDR3 loop: CASSLGQGAVFTDTQYF. CDR3 in DNA: TGTGCCAGCAGCTTAGGACAGGGGGCAGTATTCACAGATACGCAGTATTTT.

This rearrangement joins TRBV19 to TRBJ1-1, with 7 positions matching TRBD1. CDR3 length: 14 residues. With V trimmed by 5 bases and J by 0 bases, 3 bases remained unmatched. Germline V gene sequence: CDR1 LNHDA, CDR2 SQIVND (reference sequence). The CDR3 sequence is CASSYRGMNTEAFF. The CDR3 DNA reads TGTGCCAGTAGTTACAGGGGCATGAACACTGAAGCTTTCTTT.

The chain recombines TRBV2 with TRBJ1-1, with unresolved D. The V gene lost 3 bases and the J gene lost 0 bases, with 14 bases spanning the gap. Germline V gene sequence: CDR1 SNHLY, CDR2 FYNNEI. This CDR3 is built from 16 residues. In DNA, the CDR3 is TGTGCCAGCAGTGATGGGCCCCTAGCTATGAACACTGAAGCTTTCTTT. This sequence encodes CASSDGPLAMNTEAFF.

This clone came up many times. V gene TRBV19 combines with J gene TRBJ1-2; 7 positions agree with TRBD1. In germline, CDR1 is LNHDA, CDR2 SQIVND (reference sequence). Trimming took 5 bases from V and 4 from J; bases not matched to a gene: 7. CDR3 size: 14 residues. CDR3 residues: CASSGRGQGYGYTF. The CDR3 nucleotides are TGTGCCAGTAGTGGAAGGGGGCAAGGCTATGGCTACACCTTC.

This clone has a handful of counts. Within the sample, other DNA sequences also encode this same CDR3. The chain has TRBV27 and TRBJ2-7; 7 nucleotides align to TRBD1. V shed 4 bases, J shed 0 bases, and the junction held 9 bases outside the gene matches. Germline-derived CDR1 and CDR2 are MNHEY and SMNVEV (reference sequence). The CDR3 consists of 16 residues. The CDR3 DNA sequence: TGTGCCAGCAGTTCCCCCCGGGACAGAAGCTCCTACGAGCAGTACTTC. As protein: CASSSPRDRSSYEQYF.

V gene TRBV30 combines with J gene TRBJ1-1; maybe TRBD1 (5 bases). The germline V gene has CDR1 GTSNPN and CDR2 SVGIG (reference sequence). V gave up 2 bases and J gave up 7 bases, with 20 bases separating them. This CDR3 spans 15 amino acids. CDR3 sequence (DNA): TGTGCCTGGAGTCGGAAGGGGACTTTAGGCGGTGAAGCTTTCTTT. Protein: CAWSRKGTLGGEAFF.

The gene calls are TRBV28 and TRBJ1-2; no clear D. Germline V CDR1 and CDR2: MDHEN, SYDVKM. V gave up 5 bases and J gave up 3 bases, with 19 bases separating them. This CDR3 comprises 16 residues. CDR3 DNA: TGTGCCAGCAGTCTTTCTCCACCCGGAGCATACTATGGCTACACCTTC. Translation gives CASSLSPPGAYYGYTF.

This clone was picked up one time. The gene calls are TRBV27 and TRBJ2-7; TRBD2 matches at 10 bases. With 6 bases clipped from V and 4 bases from J, the junction kept 6 bases outside the gene matches. In germline, CDR1 is MNHEY, CDR2 SMNVEV (reference sequence). The CDR3 is made up of 14 amino acids. The CDR3 is CASSSTSGAYEQYF. The CDR3 region has the DNA TGTGCCAGCAGCTCTACTAGCGGGGCATACGAGCAGTACTTC.

This clone appeared a single time. This sequence joins TRBV4-1 and TRBJ2-5; 10 bases agree with TRBD1. The CDR3 covers 17 residues. V shed 1 base and J 1 base; nucleotides not matched to a gene: 6. Germline CDR1 MGHRA, CDR2 YSYEKL. The CDR3 region has the DNA TGCGCCAGCAGCCAAGTTTGGACAGGGGGGGGCCAAGAGACCCAGTACTTC. Its translation is CASSQVWTGGGQETQYF.

The chain combines TRBV29-1 with TRBJ1-1; 8 positions match TRBD1. CDR3 length: 15 amino acids. Germline trimming cut 7 bases from V and 0 bases from J; bases unmatched to any gene: 10. Germline CDR1 reads SQVTM; CDR2 reads ANQGSEA. CDR3 in DNA: TGCAGCGCTGGGACAGGACAGGGAGTGAACACTGAAGCTTTCTTT. Translation: CSAGTGQGVNTEAFF.

This chain uses TRBV5-1 with TRBJ2-7; D not resolved. V lost 0 bases and J 2 bases, leaving 9 bases between the germline ends. CDR1 is SGHRS and CDR2 is YFSETQ in the germline V gene. This CDR3 comprises 14 residues. This chain's CDR3 is CASSLALGTYEQYF. The CDR3 DNA follows: TGCGCCAGCAGCTTGGCGCTGGGCACCTACGAGCAGTACTTC.

V and J are TRBV18 and TRBJ2-2, with D maybe TRBD2 (5 bases). Trimming removed 0 bases from V and 5 bases from J, with 7 bases in between. Per the germline V gene, CDR1 is KGHSH and CDR2 is LQKENI. The CDR3 spans 14 residues. The CDR3 protein is CASSPPPGTGELFF. In nucleotides, the CDR3 is TGTGCCAGCTCACCACCGCCGGGGACCGGGGAGCTGTTTTTT.

This clone was picked up one time. The J gene is TRBJ2-5, the V gene TRBV20-1; 9 bases fit TRBD1. The junction had 14 bases not matched to a gene; V was cut back by 3 bases and J by 3 bases. The CDR3 runs 17 residues. Germline CDR1 is DFQATT and CDR2 is SNEGSKA (reference sequence). The CDR3 protein is CSASPASDRTGEETQYF. For the CDR3, the DNA is TGCAGTGCTAGTCCAGCCAGTGACAGGACAGGGGAAGAGACCCAGTACTTC.

The rearrangement joins TRBV4-1 to TRBJ1-6, with 8 bases lining up with TRBD1. The CDR3 length is 15 residues. The germline CDR1 and CDR2 sequences are MGHRA and YSYEKL. Trimming at V came to 1 base and at J to 10 bases, leaving 6 bases not matched to a gene. The CDR3 here is CASSQGDRLTSPLHF. The CDR3 region has the DNA TGCGCCAGCAGCCAAGGGGACAGGCTGACCTCACCCCTCCACTTT.

The CDR3 sequence is CASSKVGGQNNQPQHF. The CDR3 region has the DNA TGTGCCAGCAGCAAAGTAGGAGGACAGAACAATCAGCCCCAGCATTTT. This sequence joins TRBV11-2 and TRBJ1-5; a weak D match, TRBD1 (6 bases). Germline V gene lookup returns CDR1 SGHAT and CDR2 FQNNGV. There are 16 residues in the CDR3. The V end was cut by 5 bases, the J end by 3 bases, with 17 bases between.

The chain employs TRBV5-4 and TRBJ1-2; 9 bases line up with TRBD1. The CDR3 spans 14 residues. Germline V gene sequence: CDR1 SGHNT, CDR2 YYREEE (reference sequence). Trimming at V came to 6 bases and at J to 5 bases, leaving 8 bases not matched to a gene. CDR3 sequence reads: CASNAGTGLYGYTF. The CDR3, as DNA: TGTGCCAGCAACGCCGGGACAGGGCTTTATGGCTACACCTTC.

The chain has TRBV2 and TRBJ2-7, with D perhaps TRBD1 (5 bases). The CDR3 runs to 15 residues. CDR1 SNHLY and CDR2 FYNNEI come from the germline V gene. The ends were cut back, 3 bases at V and 0 bases at J, with 12 bases in the middle. This CDR3 reads CASSETESSSYEQYF. The CDR3, as DNA: TGTGCCAGCAGTGAGACAGAAAGTTCCTCCTACGAGCAGTACTTC.

The chain employs TRBV7-2 and TRBJ2-3, with 16 bases lining up with TRBD2. Germline CDR1 is SGHTA and CDR2 is FQGNSA. The CDR3 is 18 residues long. Trimming cost V 0 bases and J 2 bases; bases outside gene matches: 2. CDR3 DNA: TGTGCCAGCAGCTTAGCGGGACTAGCGGGGGGGGTCACAGATACGCAGTATTTT. Its translation is CASSLAGLAGGVTDTQYF.